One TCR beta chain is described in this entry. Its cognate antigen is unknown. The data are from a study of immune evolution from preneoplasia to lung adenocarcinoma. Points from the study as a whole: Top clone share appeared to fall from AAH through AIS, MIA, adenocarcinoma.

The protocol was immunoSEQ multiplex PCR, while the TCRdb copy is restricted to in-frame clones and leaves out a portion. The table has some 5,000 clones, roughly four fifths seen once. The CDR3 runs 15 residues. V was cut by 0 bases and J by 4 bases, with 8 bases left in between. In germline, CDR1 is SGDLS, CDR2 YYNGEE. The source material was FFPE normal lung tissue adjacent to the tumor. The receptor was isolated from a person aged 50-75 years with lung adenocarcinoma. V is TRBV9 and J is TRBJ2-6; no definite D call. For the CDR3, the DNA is TGTGCCAGCAGCGTAGAAGGGTCCGGGGCCAACGTCCTGACTTTC. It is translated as CASSVEGSGANVLTF. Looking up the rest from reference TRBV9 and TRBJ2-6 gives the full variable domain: DSGVTQTPKHLITATGQRVTLRCSPRSGDLSVYWYQQSLDQGLQFLIQYYNGEERAKGNILERFSAQQFPDLHSELNLSSLELGDSALYFCASSVEGSGANVLTFGAGSRLTVL.